Below, 14 T cell receptor beta chains from the same sample are listed, as sequenced in a study of cytomegalovirus exposure and HLA in healthy donors. PCR used 60 Vbeta primers and 13 Jbeta primers. The assay was immunoSEQ multiplex PCR, and TCRdb's table has in-frame clones only and misses some. The data contain about 170,000 clones, about 65% of them seen just once; the ten biggest clones take up more than 1.3%. The sequenced sample was PBMCs. All receptors come from a girl between 5 and 17 years old in good health and CMV-seronegative.

The genes are TRBV20-1 and TRBJ2-1; D remains ambiguous. Trimming took 4 bases from V and 7 from J, leaving 5 bases between them. The germline gives CDR1 DFQATT, CDR2 SNEGSKA (reference sequence). There are 10 residues in the CDR3. CDR3 DNA sequence: TGCAGTGCTACGGAGAATGAGCAGTTCTTC. Translation gives CSATENEQFF.

The rearrangement joins TRBV2 to TRBJ2-3, with 10 nucleotides matching TRBD2. This CDR3 spans 14 amino acids. Germline trimming cut 6 bases from V and 4 bases from J; bases unmatched to any gene: 4. Germline V gene lookup returns CDR1 SNHLY and CDR2 FYNNEI. CDR3: CASSASGGSDTQYF. The CDR3 DNA follows: TGTGCCAGCAGCGCTAGCGGGGGCTCAGATACGCAGTATTTT. The variable domain in full, completed from reference TRBV2 and TRBJ2-3, reads EPEVTQTPSHQVTQMGQEVILRCVPISNHLYFYWYRQILGQKVEFLVSFYNNEISEKSEIFDDQFSVERPDGSNFTLKIRSTKLEDSAMYFCASSASGGSDTQYFGPGTRLTVL.

The chain has TRBV10-2 and TRBJ2-2, with D perhaps matching TRBD2 (5 bases). The CDR3 sequence is 15 residues long. V was clipped by 8 bases and J by 1 base, with 14 bases between them. The germline CDR1 and CDR2 sequences are WSHSY and SAAADI. CDR3 amino acids: CASGPPEVNTGELFF. In DNA form, the CDR3 reads TGCGCCAGCGGTCCGCCGGAGGTGAACACCGGGGAGCTGTTTTTT.

Worth noting for this clone: Other DNA sequences in the same sample also yield this CDR3. The chain couples TRBV7-8 to TRBJ1-6, with D unclear. Germline-derived CDR1 and CDR2 are SGHVS and FQNEAQ. The CDR3 is 14 amino acids. V was shortened by 5 bases and J by 0 bases, with 5 bases between the two germline ends. In nucleotides, the CDR3 is TGTGCCAGCAGCCTCAGCTCCTATAATTCACCCCTCCACTTT. Protein: CASSLSSYNSPLHF.

This sequence joins TRBV7-9 and TRBJ2-7; tentative D call: TRBD1 (5 bases). Trimming took 5 bases from V and 0 from J, leaving 11 bases between them. In germline, CDR1 is SEHNR, CDR2 FQNEAQ (reference sequence). CDR3 length: 14 residues. This CDR3 is CASSPQGPSYEQYF. CDR3 coding DNA: TGTGCCAGCAGCCCCCAGGGTCCCTCCTACGAGCAGTACTTC. Using reference TRBV7-9 and TRBJ2-7 for the parts outside the CDR3, the full variable domain is DTGVSQNPRHKITKRGQNVTFRCDPISEHNRLYWYRQTLGQGPEFLTYFQNEAQLEKSRLLSDRFSAERPKGSFSTLEIQRTEQGDSAMYLCASSPQGPSYEQYFGPGTRLTVT.

This clone has a single count. The chain couples TRBV7-9 to TRBJ1-2; 8 bases match TRBD1. Trimming at V came to 5 bases and at J to 5 bases, leaving 13 bases not matched to a gene. The germline CDR1 and CDR2 sequences are SEHNR and FQNEAQ (reference sequence). This CDR3 has 16 amino acids. The CDR3 nucleotides read TGTGCCAGCAGCCCGACCATGACAGGGGATTCTTATGGCTACACCTTC. The encoded protein is CASSPTMTGDSYGYTF.

A single count supports this clone. The chain links TRBV7-3 to TRBJ2-2, with D possibly TRBD2 on 5 matching bases. V lost 3 bases and J 1 base, leaving 6 bases between the germline ends. Germline V gene sequence: CDR1 SGHTA, CDR2 FQGTGA. There are 14 residues in the CDR3. CDR3 bases: TGTGCCAGCAGCTTCGCGGGGAACACCGGGGAGCTGTTTTTT. It translates to CASSFAGNTGELFF.

This clone has just a few counts. V is TRBV5-1 and J is TRBJ2-7; 7 nucleotides agree with TRBD1. Germline V gene data show CDR1 as SGHRS and CDR2 as YFSETQ. V was pared by 4 bases and J by 5 bases, with 9 bases of the junction left unmatched. The length of the CDR3 is 14 residues. CDR3 nucleotides: TGCGCCAGCAGCGCGAGGGGGCGTTTCGACGAGCAGTACTTC. This translates into CASSARGRFDEQYF. Together with reference TRBV5-1 and TRBJ2-7, the CDR3 gives the full variable domain: KAGVTQTPRYLIKTRGQQVTLSCSPISGHRSVSWYQQTPGQGLQFLFEYFSETQRNKGNFPGRFSGRQFSNSRSEMNVSTLELGDSALYLCASSARGRFDEQYFGPGTRLTVT.

This clone was recorded once. The chain has TRBV25-1 and TRBJ1-3; unclear D gene. CDR1 and CDR2 (germline): MGHDK, SYGVNS. Trimming pared 5 bases from V and 8 bases from J, leaving 4 bases between. This CDR3 is 10 amino acids long. In DNA form, the CDR3 reads TGTGCCAGCAGTCTAGACACCATATATTTT. Translating it yields CASSLDTIYF.

This clone was detected only a few times. The rearrangement joins TRBV9 to TRBJ2-1; maybe TRBD2 (6 bases). V was cut by 2 bases and J by 6 bases, with 21 bases left in between. Germline V lookup: CDR1 SGDLS, CDR2 YYNGEE. This CDR3 spans 17 amino acids. CDR3 residues: CASSVFILATPLNEQFF. In DNA, the CDR3 is TGTGCCAGCAGCGTCTTCATTCTAGCGACCCCACTCAATGAGCAGTTCTTC. The full variable domain, completed using reference TRBV9 and TRBJ2-1, is DSGVTQTPKHLITATGQRVTLRCSPRSGDLSVYWYQQSLDQGLQFLIQYYNGEERAKGNILERFSAQQFPDLHSELNLSSLELGDSALYFCASSVFILATPLNEQFFGPGTRLTVL.

The sample holds one count of this clone. The chain has TRBV18 and TRBJ1-3; perhaps TRBD1 as D (6 bases). The CDR3 totals 15 residues. The germline V gene has CDR1 KGHSH and CDR2 LQKENI. V lost 4 bases, J lost 4 bases, and 14 bases lay in between. CDR3 protein: CASSRSGRGGNTIYF. The CDR3 nucleotides are TGTGCCAGCTCACGCTCCGGCAGGGGAGGAAACACCATATATTTT.

This clone was counted only a few times. The V and J genes are TRBV30 and TRBJ1-3; D is uncertain. CDR1 is GTSNPN and CDR2 is SVGIG in the germline V gene (reference sequence). The CDR3 consists of 12 residues. Trimming stripped 5 bases from V and 8 bases from J, with 13 bases between. In nucleotides, the CDR3 is TGTGCCTGGCAACTTCTGGGAGACACCATATATTTT. Amino acid sequence: CAWQLLGDTIYF.

The genes are TRBV6-5 and TRBJ2-3, with D maybe TRBD2 (6 bases). Deletions cut 6 bases from V and 6 bases from J, with 16 bases between. The CDR3 length is 14 residues. CDR1 and CDR2 from the germline V gene are MNHEY and SVGAGI. CDR3 region: CASRPGTVPDTQYF. CDR3 in DNA: TGTGCCAGCAGGCCCGGGACTGTCCCTGATACGCAGTATTTT.

The rearrangement links TRBV10-1 to TRBJ1-2; weak D call: TRBD1 (6 bases). Germline CDR1 is WNHNN and CDR2 is SYGVQD (reference sequence). The CDR3 spans 14 residues. V lost 4 bases and J lost 2, with 11 bases in between. The CDR3 here is CASSASRGNYGYTF. The CDR3 DNA follows: TGCGCCAGCAGTGCCTCCAGGGGCAACTATGGCTACACCTTC.